Listed below are T cell receptor beta chains from one sample, sequenced in a study of cytomegalovirus exposure and HLA in healthy donors. The method was immunoSEQ multiplex PCR; TCRdb's version includes in-frame clones alone and lacks a portion of them. The sample consists of 150,000 to 200,000 clones, roughly 83% of them appearing once. Source material: PBMCs. The source is a woman between 45 and 65 years old in good health and CMV-seronegative. Each CDR3 is given with its conserved first and last residue. A D gene is named only where the DNA matches it firmly. Clone size is given for some rows only: seen once, a few or many times, or a class if the clone is expanded.

V gene	J gene	D gene	clone size	CDR3 DNA	CDR3 protein
TRBV7-9	TRBJ1-1	-	-	TGTGCCAGCAGCTTCTCCGGGAACACTGAAGCTTTCTTT	CASSFSGNTEAFF
TRBV19	TRBJ2-5	TRBD2	-	TGTGCCAGTACCCCTAGCGGCCTTCCCCCAGAGACCCAGTACTTC	CASTPSGLPPETQYF
TRBV4-1	TRBJ1-1	-	few	TGCGCCAGCAGCCATCGCACTCAGCAGGGCGGCACTGAAGCTTTCTTT	CASSHRTQQGGTEAFF
TRBV5-6	TRBJ2-2	TRBD1	once	TGTGCCAGCAGCTTCGACAGGGGACCCACCGGGGAGCTGTTTTTT	CASSFDRGPTGELFF
TRBV2	TRBJ2-5	TRBD1	-	TGTGCCAGCAGTACGACAGGGGCAGAGACCCAGTACTTC	CASSTTGAETQYF
TRBV7-9	TRBJ2-5	TRBD2	once	TGTGCCAGCAGCTTAGGACTAGCGGGGGATCTGGAGACCCAGTACTTC	CASSLGLAGDLETQYF
TRBV4-3	TRBJ2-5	-	-	TGCGCCAGCAGCCAGGCAGGAGGAGAGACCCAGTACTTC	CASSQAGGETQYF
TRBV9	TRBJ2-7	TRBD2	-	TGTGCCAGCAGTAGAGGGGGGACTAGCGGCGAGCAGTACTTC	CASSRGGTSGEQYF
TRBV6-1	TRBJ2-2	-	-	TGTGCCAGCAGTGATTCTATTTCGGCGAACACCGGGGAGCTGTTTTTT	CASSDSISANTGELFF
TRBV4-3	TRBJ2-4	-	-	TGCGCCAGCAGCCAAGATTCAGGCCAAGTAGCCAAAAACATTCAGTACTTC	CASSQDSGQVAKNIQYF
TRBV4-3	TRBJ1-4	-	many	TGCGCCAGCAGCCAAGACCCCAGGGGTTCTAATGAAAAACTGTTTTTT	CASSQDPRGSNEKLFF
TRBV2	TRBJ2-6	TRBD1	-	TGTGCCAGCCTCGTGCGGGACAGGGATACTGGGGCCAACGTCCTGACTTTC	CASLVRDRDTGANVLTF
TRBV6-5	TRBJ2-7	TRBD2	-	TGTGCCAGCAGTTTAGCGGGGGACTCCTACGAGCAGTACTTC	CASSLAGDSYEQYF
TRBV9	TRBJ2-2	TRBD1	-	TGTGCCAGTAGCGTAGTTCAGGGGGCAGGCACCGGGGAGCTGTTTTTT	CASSVVQGAGTGELFF
TRBV7-9	TRBJ1-1	-	-	TGTGCCAGCAGCTTAGCCGGCCAGGTAAACACTGAAGCTTTCTTT	CASSLAGQVNTEAFF
TRBV6-6	TRBJ2-5	-	few	TGTGCCAGCAGTCCCCTCGGACATCAAGAGACCCAGTACTTC	CASSPLGHQETQYF
TRBV9	TRBJ2-1	TRBD2	-	TGTGCCAGCAGCGTAGTGGTAGCGGGGTCGAGTGAGCAGTTCTTC	CASSVVVAGSSEQFF
TRBV28	TRBJ2-7	-	-	TGTGCCAGCAGTGTATTCCCGGGAGACTCCTACGAGCAGTACTTC	CASSVFPGDSYEQYF
TRBV7-3	TRBJ1-1	TRBD1	-	TGTGCCAGCAGCCTACAGGGGGCGCGGACTGAAGCTTTCTTT	CASSLQGARTEAFF
TRBV6-1	TRBJ2-7	-	few	TGTGCCAGCAGTCCGGGATCCTCCTACGAGCAGTACTTC	CASSPGSSYEQYF
TRBV5-4	TRBJ2-1	-	-	TGTGCCAGCAGCTTGGGGCGGGGTGAGCAGTTCTTC	CASSLGRGEQFF
TRBV30	TRBJ1-2	TRBD1	-	TGTGCCTGGAGCTCACAGGGGTCCTCTGGCTACACCTTC	CAWSSQGSSGYTF
TRBV5-4	TRBJ1-2	-	-	TGTGCCAGCAGCTTGGCCGGAACAGGGAAGGTCCCCTTCGGCTACACCTTC	CASSLAGTGKVPFGYTF
TRBV9	TRBJ2-3	TRBD2	-	TGTGCCAGCAGCACAGCGGGGGGGCAAAATACGCAGTATTTT	CASSTAGGQNTQYF
TRBV27	TRBJ1-1	-	-	TGTGCCAGCAGTAGAGGGCCTGCTGGGGCTGAAGCTTTCTTT	CASSRGPAGAEAFF
TRBV10-3	TRBJ2-1	TRBD1	-	TGTGCCATCAGTGCAAAAGACAGGGCGGCAAATGAGCAGTTCTTC	CAISAKDRAANEQFF
TRBV7-3	TRBJ2-3	TRBD2	once	TGTGCCAGCAGCTCGTCTGGAGCGGGGGGTTCGTATACGCAGTATTTT	CASSSSGAGGSYTQYF
TRBV4-3	TRBJ2-1	TRBD2	-	TGCGCCAGCAGCCGATTAGGGGCTAGCGGCAATGAGCAGTTCTTC	CASSRLGASGNEQFF
TRBV5-1	TRBJ1-1	TRBD1	once	TGCGCCAGCCATCCCGGGACAGGATTTAACACTGAAGCTTTCTTT	CASHPGTGFNTEAFF
TRBV14	TRBJ1-3	-	-	TGTGCCAGCAGCCTAACAATGGTTGCTGGAAACACCATATATTTT	CASSLTMVAGNTIYF
TRBV6-5	TRBJ1-5	-	-	TGTGCCAGCAGTTATGGCAGGAAAAATCAGCCCCAGCATTTT	CASSYGRKNQPQHF
TRBV2	TRBJ1-5	-	once	TGTGCCAGCAGTCTAGACTTCAATCAGCCCCAGCATTTT	CASSLDFNQPQHF
TRBV28	TRBJ2-7	TRBD2	-	TGTGCCAGCAGCTACGAGCGGGAGAGCCTGGGGTTGAGTTACGAGCAGTACTTC	CASSYERESLGLSYEQYF
TRBV5-6	TRBJ1-2	TRBD1	-	TGTGCCAGCAGCTCCACCAGGGACAGGGGGCAGGGGATCGACTATGGCTACACCTTC	CASSSTRDRGQGIDYGYTF
TRBV6-5	TRBJ2-5	TRBD1	-	TGTGCCAGCAGCGAGGGGGCAGTTAGGGAGACCCAGTACTTC	CASSEGAVRETQYF
TRBV10-3	TRBJ1-2	TRBD1	-	TGTGCCATCAGTGAGGGGCAGGGGGCGAATGGCTACACCTTC	CAISEGQGANGYTF
TRBV5-1	TRBJ1-2	-	-	TGCGCCAGCAGCTTGAAGGTTTTGGGCCCGGGGGTACCTCCGACTGAAGGCTACACCTTC	CASSLKVLGPGVPPTEGYTF
TRBV7-2	TRBJ1-2	-	-	TGTGCCAGCAGCTTAGCCGGGGTGGATGGCTACACCTTC	CASSLAGVDGYTF
TRBV2	TRBJ1-1	-	few	TGTGCCAGCACCCAGGGGCTGAAGAACACTGAAGCTTTCTTT	CASTQGLKNTEAFF
TRBV5-4	TRBJ2-3	-	few	TGTGCCAGCAGCTTGCGGGAACGCACAGATACGCAGTATTTT	CASSLRERTDTQYF